Shown below are 27 T cell receptor beta chains from a single sample sequenced in a study of T cell responses to AZD1222 COVID-19 vaccine. The assay was immunoSEQ multiplex PCR, and TCRdb's table has in-frame clones only and misses some. The sample yields some 170,000 clones, more than 85% seen once. The material was peripheral blood, obtained 28 days after the second AZD1222 dose. The receptors were gathered from an adult who received the AZD1222 COVID-19 vaccine.

V usage is TRBV18 and J usage is TRBJ1-4; TRBD1 might be the D (6 bases). Trimming left V 8 bases short and J 5 bases short, with 15 bases between. The CDR3 extends over 14 amino acids. CDR1 and CDR2 (germline): KGHSH, LQKENI. CDR3 in DNA: TGTGCCAGCGCCCGACAGGAACTAAATGAAAAACTGTTTTTT. Its translation: CASARQELNEKLFF.

The genes are TRBV5-5 and TRBJ1-3; a weak D match, TRBD1 (5 bases). Germline V gene sequence: CDR1 SGHKS, CDR2 YYEKEE (reference sequence). V was clipped by 4 bases and J by 0 bases, with 14 bases between them. The CDR3 totals 16 residues. CDR3 nucleotide sequence: TGTGCCAGCAGCCTACTCGGGGGGAGCTCTGGAAACACCATATATTTT. It specifies CASSLLGGSSGNTIYF. Filled out from reference TRBV5-5 and TRBJ1-3, the complete variable domain reads DAGVTQSPTHLIKTRGQQVTLRCSPISGHKSVSWYQQVLGQGPQFIFQYYEKEERGRGNFPDRFSARQFPNYSSELNVNALLLGDSALYLCASSLLGGSSGNTIYFGEGSWLTVV.

This chain links TRBV18 with TRBJ2-5, with D unclear. CDR1 is KGHSH and CDR2 is LQKENI in the germline V gene. This CDR3 spans 12 amino acids. The ends were cut back, 6 bases at V and 5 bases at J, with 10 bases in the middle. The CDR3 loop is CASSPLIETQYF. In DNA form, the CDR3 reads TGTGCCAGCTCGCCGCTTATCGAGACCCAGTACTTC.

This rearrangement joins TRBV4-1 to TRBJ2-6, with D possibly matching TRBD2 (6 bases). Trimming cost V 2 bases and J 4 bases, with 15 bases left between them. The germline V gene has CDR1 MGHRA and CDR2 YSYEKL. This CDR3 contains 17 residues. The CDR3 bases are TGCGCCAGCAGCCAATCAGTTGGGGGGTCCGGGGCCAACGTCCTGACTTTC. Its protein product is CASSQSVGGSGANVLTF.

This chain uses TRBV6-5 with TRBJ1-1; D gene unclear. Between the trimmed V and J ends, which lost 0 bases and 4 bases, there was a span of 12 bases. Germline V gene sequence: CDR1 MNHEY, CDR2 SVGAGI. This CDR3 has 15 amino acids. The CDR3 region is CASSYSGTRGTEAFF. In nucleotides, the CDR3 is TGTGCCAGCAGTTACTCGGGCACTCGGGGCACTGAAGCTTTCTTT.

This chain connects TRBV30 to TRBJ2-1, with D maybe TRBD2 (6 bases). The germline V gene encodes CDR1 GTSNPN and CDR2 SVGIG (reference sequence). V lost 5 bases to trimming and J lost 9 bases, with 17 bases between them. This CDR3 has 13 residues. The CDR3 bases are TGTGCCTGGGGACTATGGCGGGATACTGAGCAGTTCTTC. Protein product: CAWGLWRDTEQFF.

The rearrangement joins TRBV12-3 or TRBV12-4 to TRBJ1-4, with D unclear. The V end was cut by 5 bases, the J end by 6 bases, with 10 bases between. This CDR3 is built from 13 residues. CDR3 nucleotide sequence: TGTGCCAGCAGTCCGGCCGCCCATGAAAAACTGTTTTTT. As protein: CASSPAAHEKLFF.

This chain joins TRBV7-2 and TRBJ1-5; the match to TRBD1 covers 9 bases. The CDR3 extends over 13 amino acids. V was clipped by 6 bases and J by 7 bases; unmatched bases: 4. From germline, CDR1 is SGHTA and CDR2 FQGNSA. The CDR3 DNA reads TGTGCCAGCAGTACGGACAGGGGCCAGCCCCAGCATTTT. This codes for CASSTDRGQPQHF.

This clone has just one count. The V call is TRBV20-1, the J call TRBJ1-4; D ambiguous. Trimming left V 6 bases short and J 3 bases short, with 2 bases between. CDR3 length: 10 amino acids. Germline CDR1 DFQATT, CDR2 SNEGSKA (reference sequence). The CDR3 DNA is TGCAGTGCCTCTAATGAAAAACTGTTTTTT. It is translated as CSASNEKLFF.

The chain carries TRBV2 and TRBJ2-5; D might be TRBD2 (6 bases). Trimming cost V 6 bases and J 5 bases, with 19 bases left between them. This CDR3 region has 15 residues. Germline V gene sequence: CDR1 SNHLY, CDR2 FYNNEI. The CDR3 loop reads CASSASRGSGETQYF. As DNA, the CDR3 is TGTGCCAGCAGCGCATCTCGGGGCAGCGGGGAGACCCAGTACTTC.

This clone was observed once. CDR3 sequence (DNA): TGTGCCAGCTCATTTTTCCGGGTAGCGGGAGAAGGAGAGACCGGGGAGCTGTTTTTT. Its protein is CASSFFRVAGEGETGELFF. The chain is built from TRBV18 and TRBJ2-2; 9 nucleotides align to TRBD2. CDR1 and CDR2 from the germline V gene are KGHSH and LQKENI. The CDR3 totals 19 residues. J gave up 5 bases and V 5 bases, and 18 bases lay outside the gene matches.

The genes are TRBV30 and TRBJ2-7; possibly TRBD2 for D (6 bases). This CDR3 spans 14 amino acids. Trimming shortened V by 0 bases and J by 0 bases, and 9 bases separated the two germline ends. The germline CDR1 and CDR2 sequences are GTSNPN and SVGIG (reference sequence). CDR3 sequence (DNA): TGTGCCTGGAGTGTCTCCGGGAGCTCCTACGAGCAGTACTTC. It is translated as CAWSVSGSSYEQYF.

The V gene is TRBV2, the J gene TRBJ1-3; tentative D call: TRBD1 (5 bases). The CDR3 consists of 15 residues. Germline lookup yields CDR1 SNHLY and CDR2 FYNNEI. The V gene lost 6 bases and the J gene lost 1 base, with 13 bases spanning the gap. The DNA for the CDR3 is TGTGCCAGCAGAGACCTGGGGGAGTCTGGAAACACCATATATTTT. Its translation is CASRDLGESGNTIYF.

This rearrangement joins TRBV11-3 to TRBJ2-7, with D possibly being TRBD1 (7 bases). The CDR3 spans 15 residues. Trimming took 5 bases from V and 1 from J, leaving 15 bases between them. The germline CDR1 and CDR2 sequences are SGHNT and YENEEA. The CDR3, as DNA: TGTGCCAGCAGCCCAGGGGGGCTAGCTTCCTACGAGCAGTACTTC. Translation: CASSPGGLASYEQYF.

This clone was seen a handful of times. The chain recombines TRBV19 with TRBJ2-7, with D perhaps assigned TRBD1 or TRBD2 (6 bases each). Germline V gives CDR1 LNHDA, CDR2 SQIVND (reference sequence). The CDR3 covers 15 residues. Trimming stripped 5 bases from V and 5 bases from J, with 19 bases between. CDR3 coding DNA: TGTGCCAGTAGTTTCGCCGGGAGACCAGGGGACGAGCAGTACTTC. This translates into CASSFAGRPGDEQYF.

J is TRBJ1-6 and V is TRBV27, with D perhaps TRBD1 (6 bases). Germline values: CDR1 MNHEY, CDR2 SMNVEV (reference sequence). CDR3 length: 13 residues. The V gene lost 7 bases and the J gene lost 5 bases, with 9 bases spanning the gap. CDR3 loop: CASKTGNNSPLHF. Here the CDR3 DNA reads TGTGCCAGCAAAACAGGGAATAATTCACCCCTCCACTTT.

The chain joins TRBV27 to TRBJ2-2, with 7 nucleotides matching TRBD1. The CDR3 length is 15 residues. V gave up 3 bases and J gave up 4 bases; unmatched junction bases: 5. Germline V gives CDR1 MNHEY, CDR2 SMNVEV (reference sequence). For the CDR3, the DNA is TGTGCCAGCAGTTTGACAGGGCCGTTCACCGGGGAGCTGTTTTTT. This sequence encodes CASSLTGPFTGELFF.

This chain connects TRBV25-1 to TRBJ1-2, with D unclear. The CDR3 is 12 residues long. V dropped 4 bases and J dropped 4 bases, with 7 bases sitting between them. Germline V gene lookup returns CDR1 MGHDK and CDR2 SYGVNS. The CDR3 loop is CASSGGGYGYTF. As DNA, the CDR3 is TGTGCCAGCAGTGGCGGCGGCTATGGCTACACCTTC.

The chain links TRBV18 to TRBJ1-2; 12 bases fit TRBD1. CDR1 is KGHSH, CDR2 LQKENI, per germline. Trimming removed 4 bases from V and 6 bases from J; junction bases left unmatched: 9. The CDR3 consists of 16 residues. The CDR3 sequence is CASSQTAGQGADGYTF. The CDR3 DNA sequence: TGTGCCAGCTCACAGACCGCGGGACAGGGGGCAGATGGCTACACCTTC.

The J gene is TRBJ1-5, the V gene TRBV6-6, with D uncertain. From germline, CDR1 is MNHNY and CDR2 SVGAGI (reference sequence). Trimming took off 6 bases at V and 0 bases at J, with 15 bases between the two ends. CDR3 length equals 16 residues. The CDR3 loop reads CASSSDGFYSNQPQHF. CDR3 coding DNA: TGTGCCAGCAGCTCCGACGGATTCTATAGCAATCAGCCCCAGCATTTT.

The chain combines TRBV12-5 with TRBJ1-1, with D perhaps TRBD1 (5 bases). CDR1 LGHNT and CDR2 FRNRAP come from the germline V gene. CDR3 length equals 15 residues. V was cut by 5 bases and J by 0 bases, with 13 bases left in between. This chain's CDR3 is CASGPPGVMNTEAFF. In nucleotides, the CDR3 is TGTGCTAGTGGTCCCCCGGGGGTGATGAACACTGAAGCTTTCTTT.

The chain uses TRBV11-2 and TRBJ1-1; no firm D call. V lost 1 base and J lost 0, with 12 bases in between. The CDR3 is 16 residues long. Per germline, CDR1 SGHAT and CDR2 FQNNGV. CDR3 loop: CASSLVTTQLNTEAFF. The DNA for the CDR3 is TGTGCCAGCAGCTTAGTTACGACCCAGTTGAACACTGAAGCTTTCTTT.

V is TRBV19 and J is TRBJ2-1; 7 bases agree with TRBD1. With 4 bases clipped from V and 8 bases from J, the junction kept 2 bases outside the gene matches. The CDR3 spans 12 residues. The germline V gene encodes CDR1 LNHDA and CDR2 SQIVND (reference sequence). The CDR3: CASSTGGYEQFF. The CDR3 DNA sequence: TGTGCCAGTAGTACAGGGGGATATGAGCAGTTCTTC.

This chain connects TRBV29-1 to TRBJ2-7, with D perhaps assigned TRBD1 or TRBD2 (5 bases each). Germline V gene sequence: CDR1 SQVTM, CDR2 ANQGSEA. There are 12 residues in the CDR3. Trimming shortened V by 7 bases and J by 4 bases, and 14 bases separated the two germline ends. CDR3 residues: CSGRDGPYEQYF. The CDR3 DNA reads as TGCAGCGGTCGGGACGGCCCTTACGAGCAGTACTTC.

The chain joins TRBV7-2 to TRBJ2-1, with 7 bases that match TRBD1. CDR3 length equals 14 residues. Germline lookup yields CDR1 SGHTA and CDR2 FQGNSA. After removal of 5 bases from V and 5 bases from J, the junction contained 6 bases not matched to a gene. Here the CDR3 DNA reads TGTGCCAGCAGCCCGACAGGGAACAACAATGAGCAGTTCTTC. As protein: CASSPTGNNNEQFF.

The V gene is TRBV5-1, the J gene TRBJ2-5, with 8 bases aligning to TRBD2. The CDR3 sequence is 17 residues long. The trim removed 0 bases at V and 1 base at J, leaving 8 bases unmatched. CDR1 SGHRS and CDR2 YFSETQ come from the germline V gene. The CDR3 is CASSLGLAPFGQETQYF. CDR3 coding DNA: TGCGCCAGCAGCTTGGGACTAGCGCCCTTCGGCCAAGAGACCCAGTACTTC.

This chain connects TRBV6-1 to TRBJ1-4; D unresolved. This CDR3 is 16 amino acids long. Germline-derived CDR1 and CDR2 are MNHNS and SASEGT. The V and J ends lost 4 bases and 0 bases respectively, with 12 bases between them. The CDR3 is CASSAGGPATNEKLFF. The CDR3 nucleotides read TGTGCCAGCAGTGCTGGAGGGCCCGCAACTAATGAAAAACTGTTTTTT.